A single sample is the source of the 14 T cell receptor beta chains below, sequenced in a study of CD8+CD57+ T cells in acquired aplastic anemia. It was genomic DNA that served as the template for profiling TCR beta VDJ and CDR3. TCRdb redid the calling of the reads with MiXCR, one entry per CDR3 protein. The repertoire has 400,000 to 450,000 distinct CDR3 sequences, around 72% of them found once; the top ten carry 3.5% to 4.5%. The specimen sequenced was sorted CD4+, CD8+, or CD8+CD57+ T cells (not recorded which) from PBMCs. The receptor source for this set is a human donor in good health, serving as a control.

This chain links TRBV20-1 with TRBJ2-1; 10 bases are shared with TRBD2. CDR1 is DFQATT, CDR2 SNEGSKA, per germline (reference sequence). This CDR3 has 16 amino acids. The V gene end was trimmed by 3 bases and the J gene end by 3 bases; junction bases not matched to a gene: 8. CDR3 in DNA: TGCAGTGCTAGGAATCTTGGGACTAGCGTCTACAATGAGCAGTTCTTC. It is translated as CSARNLGTSVYNEQFF.

This clonotype was detected many times. The chain recombines TRBV7-2 with TRBJ2-5; D unclear. From germline, CDR1 is SGHTA and CDR2 FQGNSA. This CDR3 has 14 residues. V lost 3 bases, J lost 2 bases, and 10 bases lay in between. Here the CDR3 reads CASSLVAEQETQYF. For the CDR3, the DNA is TGTGCCAGCAGCTTGGTCGCGGAACAAGAGACCCAGTACTTC.

For this clonotype: The CDR3 does not end in the conserved phenylalanine or tryptophan, so this is likely a read error. The DNA is omitted, as the CDR3 cannot be located on it reliably, and the CDR3 follows TCRdb's listing. This rearrangement joins TRBV7-9 to TRBJ1-2; TRBD1 is the table's D call and was not checked against the DNA. The germline V gene has CDR1 SEHNR and CDR2 FQNEAQ (reference sequence). The CDR3 adds up to 13 amino acids, both ends counted. CDR3 region: CASSVAPGQEYGY.

This clonotype has a count of ten or more. The rearrangement joins TRBV5-1 to TRBJ2-1; no clear D. The V end lost 0 bases, the J end lost 1 base, and 11 bases lay between the germline ends. The germline gives CDR1 SGHRS, CDR2 YFSETQ. This CDR3 is 16 amino acids long. The CDR3 loop is CASSLEARYSYNEQFF. Here the CDR3 DNA reads TGCGCCAGCAGCTTGGAGGCCCGGTATTCCTACAATGAGCAGTTCTTC. The variable domain in full, completed from reference TRBV5-1 and TRBJ2-1, reads KAGVTQTPRYLIKTRGQQVTLSCSPISGHRSVSWYQQTPGQGLQFLFEYFSETQRNKGNFPGRFSGRQFSNSRSEMNVSTLELGDSALYLCASSLEARYSYNEQFFGPGTRLTVL.

The chain carries TRBV9 and TRBJ2-1; D not resolved. In germline, CDR1 is SGDLS, CDR2 YYNGEE. V was shortened by 0 bases and J by 11 bases, with 15 bases between the two germline ends. This CDR3 is 14 amino acids long. The CDR3 region is CASSVDDRHKKQFF. The DNA for the CDR3 is TGTGCCAGCAGCGTAGACGATCGGCATAAGAAGCAGTTCTTC. The complete variable domain, with remaining parts taken from reference TRBV9 and TRBJ2-1, reads DSGVTQTPKHLITATGQRVTLRCSPRSGDLSVYWYQQSLDQGLQFLIQYYNGEERAKGNILERFSAQQFPDLHSELNLSSLELGDSALYFCASSVDDRHKKQFFGPGTRLTVL.

J is TRBJ2-1 and V is TRBV7-2; D is unresolved. There are 14 residues in the CDR3. Germline V gene data show CDR1 as SGHTA and CDR2 as FQGNSA. V was clipped by 5 bases and J by 16 bases, with 24 bases between them. CDR3 in DNA: TGTGCCAGCAGCACTCAACGGGTAGGTCTCGAACGATTCTTC. It specifies CASSTQRVGLERFF.

The V and J genes are TRBV7-3 and TRBJ1-5; D is perhaps TRBD1 (6 bases). CDR1 is SGHTA and CDR2 is FQGTGA in the germline V gene. CDR3 length: 13 residues. Trimming pared 6 bases from V and 15 bases from J, leaving 21 bases between. DNA of the CDR3: TGTGCCAGCAGTACTTACAGGGATCAGCCAGCGCATTTT. Protein product: CASSTYRDQPAHF.

Concerning this clonotype itself: A read error may produce the germline difference seen at one junction end. This sequence joins TRBV5-1 and TRBJ2-2, with D tentatively TRBD2 (5 bases). This CDR3 spans 15 amino acids. CDR1 and CDR2 from the germline V gene are SGHRS and YFSETQ. DNA for the CDR3: TGTGCCAGCAGCTCGAGGGCCGGAGGAACCGGGGAGCTGTTTTTT. It codes for CASSSRAGGTGELFF. The variable domain in full, with the rest retrieved from reference TRBV5-1 and TRBJ2-2, is KAGVTQTPRYLIKTRGQQVTLSCSPISGHRSVSWYQQTPGQGLQFLFEYFSETQRNKGNFPGRFSGRQFSNSRSEMNVSTLELGDSALYLCASSSRAGGTGELFFGEGSRLTVL.

The V and J genes are TRBV6-2 or TRBV6-3 and TRBJ2-5, with D possibly matching TRBD1 (6 bases). Trimming took 6 bases from V and 4 from J, leaving 15 bases between them. The germline V gene has CDR1 MNHEY and CDR2 SVGEGT. This CDR3 contains 14 residues. The CDR3 region is CASRSKTGRETQYF. In DNA form, the CDR3 reads TGTGCCAGCAGGAGCAAAACAGGGCGAGAGACCCAGTACTTC.

The gene calls are TRBV2 and TRBJ2-7, with a tentative D call TRBD1 (5 bases). This CDR3 is built from 14 residues. V was pared by 6 bases and J by 2 bases, with 14 bases between. CDR1 is SNHLY, CDR2 FYNNEI, per germline. The CDR3 region has the DNA TGTGCCAGCAGACTCCGCCAAGGGGCCTACGAGCAGTACTTC. It translates to CASRLRQGAYEQYF. The complete variable domain, with remaining parts taken from reference TRBV2 and TRBJ2-7, reads EPEVTQTPSHQVTQMGQEVILRCVPISNHLYFYWYRQILGQKVEFLVSFYNNEISEKSEIFDDQFSVERPDGSNFTLKIRSTKLEDSAMYFCASRLRQGAYEQYFGPGTRLTVT.

The chain combines TRBV4-2 with TRBJ2-2; 9 nucleotides agree with TRBD2. The CDR3 loop spans 18 amino acids. Germline V lookup: CDR1 LGHNA, CDR2 YNFKEQ. The ends lost 2 bases at V and 1 base at J; junction bases unmatched: 8. CDR3 sequence: CASSQPRGGALNTGELFF. In nucleotides, the CDR3 is TGTGCCAGCAGCCAACCACGCGGGGGGGCGTTGAACACCGGGGAGCTGTTTTTT.

This chain uses TRBV2 with TRBJ1-4; D uncertain. The germline V gene has CDR1 SNHLY and CDR2 FYNNEI. The V and J ends lost 8 bases and 14 bases respectively, with 21 bases between them. The CDR3 is 13 amino acids. CDR3 sequence (DNA): TGTGCCAGCCTAGCAGCAACTAATGAAAGCCTGTTTTTT. Amino acids: CASLAATNESLFF.

About this clonotype: The junction departs from the called germline gene at one end, perhaps through a read error. The chain joins TRBV5-5 to TRBJ2-5, with TRBD2 as a possible D gene (5 bases). The germline gives CDR1 SGHKS, CDR2 YYEKEE (reference sequence). The CDR3 consists of 16 residues. Written as DNA, the CDR3 is TGCGCCAGCAGCGAACCGCCGTCTAGCAGTCAAGAGACCCAGTACTTC. Translated: CASSEPPSSSQETQYF.

Concerning this clonotype itself: The CDR3 end shows no conserved phenylalanine or tryptophan, and so a read error is likely. This sequence joins TRBV10-3 and TRBJ2-7; perhaps TRBD2 as D (5 bases). Germline assignment: CDR1 ENHRY and CDR2 SYGVKD. This CDR3 region has 15 residues. CDR3 in DNA: TGTGCCATCAGGCCCGGGGAAAGCAACTCCCACGAGCAGTACTTA. Translated: CAIRPGESNSHEQYL.